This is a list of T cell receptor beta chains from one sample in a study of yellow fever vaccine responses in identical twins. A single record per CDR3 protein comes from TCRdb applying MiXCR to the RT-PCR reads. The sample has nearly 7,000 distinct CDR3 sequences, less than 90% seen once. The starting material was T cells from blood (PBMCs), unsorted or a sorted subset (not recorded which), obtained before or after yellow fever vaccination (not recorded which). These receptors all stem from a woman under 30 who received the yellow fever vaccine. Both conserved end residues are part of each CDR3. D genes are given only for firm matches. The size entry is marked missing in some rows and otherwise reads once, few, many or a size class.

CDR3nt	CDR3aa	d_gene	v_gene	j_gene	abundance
TGCGCCAGCAGCCTAAACGCGGGGCTCAACGAGCAGTACTTC	CASSLNAGLNEQYF	NA	TRBV4-1	TRBJ2-7	NA
TGTGCCAGCAGCTTCCCAGCTAGCACAGATACGCAGTATTTT	CASSFPASTDTQYF	NA	TRBV6-1	TRBJ2-3	NA
TGTGCCAGCAGCCTGCGGCGGGAGACCGCCACCGAGCAGTACTTC	CASSLRRETATEQYF	TRBD2	TRBV4-2	TRBJ2-7	NA
TGTGCCATCAGTGAGTTACTACAGATGAACACTGAAGCTTTCTTT	CAISELLQMNTEAFF	NA	TRBV10-3	TRBJ1-1	NA
TGTGCCAGCAGCCAAGAGGACAGTGAGCAGTACTTC	CASSQEDSEQYF	NA	TRBV14	TRBJ2-7	NA
TGTGCCAGCTCACCGACCTGGGTGTACGACACCGGGGAGCTGTTTTTT	CASSPTWVYDTGELFF	NA	TRBV18	TRBJ2-2	NA
TGTGCCAGCAGGCCGACAGGGGGCATCTACGAGCAGTACTTC	CASRPTGGIYEQYF	TRBD1	TRBV11-1	TRBJ2-7	NA
TGTGCCAGCAGTGAAGCTACAGGTAGCACAGATACGCAGTATTTT	CASSEATGSTDTQYF	NA	TRBV6-1	TRBJ2-3	once
TGTGCCAGCAGCTCCTCCGGGGGAATCGAGACCCAGTACTTC	CASSSSGGIETQYF	NA	TRBV7-6	TRBJ2-5	once
TGCAGTGCTAGGGACCTAGCGGGACCCTCCTACAATGAGCAGTTCTTC	CSARDLAGPSYNEQFF	TRBD2	TRBV20-1	TRBJ2-1	NA
TGTGCCAGCAGTGAGGGACCTGCCAATACGCAGTATTTT	CASSEGPANTQYF	NA	TRBV6-1	TRBJ2-3	NA
TGCAGTGCTGATCAACAGGGGGCCCCTGAAGCTTTCTTT	CSADQQGAPEAFF	TRBD1	TRBV20-1	TRBJ1-1	NA
TGTGCCAGCAGCCAGGAGACTAGCGGGGGCGATAAGTGGGAGACCCAGTACTTC	CASSQETSGGDKWETQYF	TRBD2	TRBV3-1	TRBJ2-5	NA
TGTGCCAGCTCACTAAGGACAGACTCCACAGATACGCAGTATTTT	CASSLRTDSTDTQYF	NA	TRBV18	TRBJ2-3	NA
TGTGCCAGCAGCGAAGCTAGCGGCGCCTACAATGAGCAGTTCTTC	CASSEASGAYNEQFF	TRBD2	TRBV9	TRBJ2-1	NA
TGTGCCAGCAGCCGCAGGACTAGCACAAGTAAAGAGACCCAGTACTTC	CASSRRTSTSKETQYF	TRBD2	TRBV14	TRBJ2-5	few
TGCGCCAGCAGTCAATCACCCCCGTACGAGCAGTACTTC	CASSQSPPYEQYF	NA	TRBV23-1	TRBJ2-7	NA
TGCAGTGCCCCACAGGGATCCGACTACAATGAGCAGTTCTTC	CSAPQGSDYNEQFF	NA	TRBV20-1	TRBJ2-1	NA
TGTGCCAGCAGCCCGTGGGAAGCGTCGGAAGAGCAGTACTTC	CASSPWEASEEQYF	NA	TRBV12-3/TRBV12-4	TRBJ2-7	NA
TGTGCCAGCAGCTTAACCCTAGCGGGGGGCTACAATGAGCAGTTCTTC	CASSLTLAGGYNEQFF	TRBD2	TRBV7-3	TRBJ2-1	NA
TGTGCCACCAGCAGAGGACCGGGGGCCTACGAGCAGTACTTC	CATSRGPGAYEQYF	NA	TRBV15	TRBJ2-7	NA
TGTGCCAGCAGCCCGGTAGCGGGGAGCACAGATACGCAGTATTTT	CASSPVAGSTDTQYF	TRBD2	TRBV6-4	TRBJ2-3	NA
TGTGCCAGCATCCTGGGACTAGCGGGTACTTCCTACAATGAGCAGTTCTTC	CASILGLAGTSYNEQFF	TRBD2	TRBV6-1	TRBJ2-1	NA
TGTGCCAGCAGTGACTCGAAAGGACAGCAGTTCTTC	CASSDSKGQQFF	NA	TRBV6-4	TRBJ2-1	NA
TGTGCTAGCAGCTTAGGATCGGACACTGAAGCTTTCTTT	CASSLGSDTEAFF	NA	TRBV7-7	TRBJ1-1	NA
TGCAGCGTTGTGGGCGAAAATCAAGAGACCCAGTACTTC	CSVVGENQETQYF	NA	TRBV29-1	TRBJ2-5	NA
TGTGCCAGTAAAATTTCTTCCACTGAAGCTTTCTTT	CASKISSTEAFF	NA	TRBV19	TRBJ1-1	NA
TGTGCCAGCAGCTTAGTAGATGGCGCGAGCACCGGGGAGCTGTTTTTT	CASSLVDGASTGELFF	NA	TRBV11-2	TRBJ2-2	NA
TGTGCCAGTAGCCAGACTAGCGGGAGTAGTGAGCAGTTCTTC	CASSQTSGSSEQFF	TRBD2	TRBV19	TRBJ2-1	NA
TGTGCCAGCAGTGATACAGCTTTTGAGCAGTTCTTC	CASSDTAFEQFF	NA	TRBV12-3/TRBV12-4	TRBJ2-1	NA
TGCGCCAGCAGCCAAGATATACTCAACCTTGAAGCTTTCTTT	CASSQDILNLEAFF	NA	TRBV4-1	TRBJ1-1	NA
TGCGCCAGCAGCCAAGATAGGGAAGACGAGCAGTACTTC	CASSQDREDEQYF	NA	TRBV4-3	TRBJ2-7	NA
TGCAGCGTTGACAAGGGACTAGCGGAGCGCAATGAGCAGTTCTTC	CSVDKGLAERNEQFF	TRBD2	TRBV29-1	TRBJ2-1	NA
TGCAGCGTTAGTAGTTGGAGGGGCCAAGAGACCCAGTACTTC	CSVSSWRGQETQYF	NA	TRBV29-1	TRBJ2-5	NA
TGTGCCAGCTCACCGCCCGGCGGGGATGTTGGCTACGAGCAGTACTTC	CASSPPGGDVGYEQYF	NA	TRBV18	TRBJ2-7	NA
TGCGCCAGCAGTCACCACGGACTAGCGGGCACAGATACGCAGTATTTT	CASSHHGLAGTDTQYF	TRBD2	TRBV23-1	TRBJ2-3	NA
TGCAGCGTACAACTAGCGGGAATGGAGACCCAGTACTTC	CSVQLAGMETQYF	TRBD2	TRBV29-1	TRBJ2-5	NA
TGTGCCAGCAGCCCCCCGACAGAATCCTACGAGCAGTACTTC	CASSPPTESYEQYF	NA	TRBV7-6	TRBJ2-7	NA
TGCGCCAGCAGCCAGGACGGGGGACAGCCCCAGCATTTT	CASSQDGGQPQHF	NA	TRBV4-1	TRBJ1-5	once
TGCGCCAGCAGCCAAGATAACAGTTTCTCCTACGAGCAGTACTTC	CASSQDNSFSYEQYF	NA	TRBV4-3	TRBJ2-7	NA
TGTGCCAGCAGTTTCGTCGGGACGGACCTCTCCTACGAGCAGTACTTC	CASSFVGTDLSYEQYF	NA	TRBV27	TRBJ2-7	NA
TGCAGTGCTAGAAAGGACAGGCCTCAAGAGACCCAGTACTTC	CSARKDRPQETQYF	TRBD1	TRBV20-1	TRBJ2-5	NA
TGTGCCAGCAGTTTTAGTGGTCGGGGAGACGATGGCTACACCTTC	CASSFSGRGDDGYTF	NA	TRBV12-3/TRBV12-4	TRBJ1-2	NA
TGTGCCTGGAGGGCAGGGGGGTTTTTAGAGACCCAGTACTTC	CAWRAGGFLETQYF	NA	TRBV30	TRBJ2-5	NA
TGTGCCAGCAGCACCCCTTTTAGACAGTTGGCGAACACCGGGGAGCTGTTTTTT	CASSTPFRQLANTGELFF	NA	TRBV11-3	TRBJ2-2	NA
TGTGCCAGCAGCGCCCCACAGGGGGCGTATGAAGCTTTCTTT	CASSAPQGAYEAFF	TRBD1	TRBV7-9	TRBJ1-1	NA
TGTGCCAGCAGCGAGGGGCTAGATGTCAATGAGCAGTTCTTC	CASSEGLDVNEQFF	NA	TRBV6-1	TRBJ2-1	NA
TGTGCCAGCAGCTTAGGAGCCCGCGAGCAGTACTTC	CASSLGAREQYF	NA	TRBV7-9	TRBJ2-7	NA